This T cell receptor (beta chain) was captured by sequencing in a study of human thymus T cells. The study's findings and limits: Thymic and blood repertoires appeared to show biased V and J gene usage.

Germline-derived CDR1 and CDR2 are PRHDT and FYEKMQ (reference sequence). V lost 3 bases and J lost 2, with 11 bases in between. The CDR3 covers 14 residues. On this clone: Its antigen is not known.

Infants served as donors; they were healthy and Finnish and were having corrective surgery for congenital heart defects. During surgery, about 0.5-1 mL peripheral blood was drawn from four of eight donors. Assay: immunoSEQ multiplex PCR; the TCRdb copy retains only in-frame clones and omits some. The top ten clones hold almost 6% of a sample with tens of thousands of clones, approximately 95% of them seen once. Sequencing was performed on blood. The sequence derives from a boy younger than two with a congenital heart defect but otherwise immunologically healthy. The rearrangement uses TRBV13 and TRBJ2-7; D gene ambiguous. In DNA, the CDR3 is TGTGCCAGCAGCTTTTCCCATTATGCCTACGAGCAGTACTTC. This codes for CASSFSHYAYEQYF.